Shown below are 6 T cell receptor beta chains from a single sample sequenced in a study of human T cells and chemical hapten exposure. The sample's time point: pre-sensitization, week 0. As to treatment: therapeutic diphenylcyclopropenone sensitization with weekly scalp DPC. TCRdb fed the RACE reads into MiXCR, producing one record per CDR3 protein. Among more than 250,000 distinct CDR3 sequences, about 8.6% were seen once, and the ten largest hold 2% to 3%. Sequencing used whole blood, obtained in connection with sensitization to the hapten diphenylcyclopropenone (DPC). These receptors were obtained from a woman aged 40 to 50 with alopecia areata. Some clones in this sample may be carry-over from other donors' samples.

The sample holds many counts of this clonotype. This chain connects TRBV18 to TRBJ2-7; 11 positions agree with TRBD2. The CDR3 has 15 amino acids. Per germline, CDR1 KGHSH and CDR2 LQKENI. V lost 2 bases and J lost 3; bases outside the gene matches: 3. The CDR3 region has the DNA TGTGCCAGCTCACCAGTCGGGACTAGCGGCTACGAGCAGTACTTC. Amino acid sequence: CASSPVGTSGYEQYF. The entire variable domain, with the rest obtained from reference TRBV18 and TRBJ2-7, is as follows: NAGVMQNPRHLVRRRGQEARLRCSPMKGHSHVYWYRQLPEEGLKFMVYLQKENIIDESGMPKERFSAEFPKEGPSILRIQQVVRGDSAAYFCASSPVGTSGYEQYFGPGTRLTVT.

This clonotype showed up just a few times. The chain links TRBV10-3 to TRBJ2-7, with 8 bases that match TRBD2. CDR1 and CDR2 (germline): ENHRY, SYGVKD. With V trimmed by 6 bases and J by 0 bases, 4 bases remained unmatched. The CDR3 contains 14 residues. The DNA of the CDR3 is TGTGCCATCAGGCCCGGGACTAGCTCCTACGAGCAGTACTTC. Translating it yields CAIRPGTSSYEQYF.

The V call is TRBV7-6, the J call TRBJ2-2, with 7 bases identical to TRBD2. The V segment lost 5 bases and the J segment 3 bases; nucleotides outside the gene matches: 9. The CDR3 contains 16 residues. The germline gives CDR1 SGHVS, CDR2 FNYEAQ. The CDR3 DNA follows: TGTGCCAGCAGCCCATGGGCGGGAGAGGACACCGGGGAGCTGTTTTTT. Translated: CASSPWAGEDTGELFF.

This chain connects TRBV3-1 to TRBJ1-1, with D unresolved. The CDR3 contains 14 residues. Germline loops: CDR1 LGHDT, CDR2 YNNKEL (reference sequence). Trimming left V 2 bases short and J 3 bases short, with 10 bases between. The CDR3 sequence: CASSQRYTDTEAFF. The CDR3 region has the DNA TGTGCCAGCAGCCAAAGATACACAGACACTGAAGCTTTCTTT.

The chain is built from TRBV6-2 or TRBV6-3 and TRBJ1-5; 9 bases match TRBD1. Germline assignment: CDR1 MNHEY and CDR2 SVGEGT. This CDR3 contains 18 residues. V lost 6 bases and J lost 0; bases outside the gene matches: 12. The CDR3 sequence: CASSHRDRVMYSNQPQHF. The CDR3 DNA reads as TGTGCCAGCAGCCACCGGGACAGGGTGATGTATAGCAATCAGCCCCAGCATTTT.

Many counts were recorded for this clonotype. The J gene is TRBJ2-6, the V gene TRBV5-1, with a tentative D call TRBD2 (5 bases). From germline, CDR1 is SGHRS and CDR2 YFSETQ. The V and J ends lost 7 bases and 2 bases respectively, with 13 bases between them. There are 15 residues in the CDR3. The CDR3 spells CASGFLEAGANVLTF. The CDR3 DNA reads TGCGCCAGCGGATTCTTGGAGGCTGGGGCCAACGTCCTGACTTTC.